Following are 21 T cell receptor beta chains from one sample sequenced in a study of CXCR3 chemokines and chemotherapy response in bladder cancer. TCRdb re-derived calls from the PCR reads in MiXCR, one entry per CDR3 protein. The table shows approximately 13,000 distinct CDR3 sequences, with under 15% occurring only once. This material was collected from a patient whose treatment included neoadjuvant chemotherapy. These TCRs come from a human donor with bladder cancer that did not respond to neoadjuvant chemotherapy.

This clonotype was counted many times. The chain links TRBV18 to TRBJ2-6; D is unresolved. V was cut by 1 base and J by 1 base, with 8 bases left in between. Germline V gene lookup returns CDR1 KGHSH and CDR2 LQKENI. The length of the CDR3 is 16 residues. CDR3 residues: CASSPQIGSGANVLTF. Here the CDR3 DNA reads TGTGCCAGCTCACCACAGATTGGGTCTGGGGCCAACGTCCTGACTTTC.

J is TRBJ1-2 and V is TRBV6-5; 12 nucleotides agree with TRBD1. The ends lost 10 bases at V and 2 bases at J; junction bases unmatched: 8. The CDR3 has 15 amino acids. Germline V gene lookup returns CDR1 MNHEY and CDR2 SVGAGI. The CDR3 here is CATRDRGLLNYGYTF. CDR3 in DNA: TGTGCCACCCGGGACAGGGGGCTGTTAAACTATGGCTACACCTTC.

This clonotype was counted many times. The rearrangement uses TRBV10-3 and TRBJ2-5, with D possibly called TRBD1 or TRBD2 (5 bases each). Between the trimmed V and J ends, which lost 7 bases and 5 bases, there was a span of 20 bases. The germline V gene encodes CDR1 ENHRY and CDR2 SYGVKD. The CDR3 is 15 amino acids. CDR3: CAIKPSLGDGETQYF. CDR3 coding DNA: TGTGCCATCAAGCCCTCACTAGGGGATGGGGAGACCCAGTACTTC.

This chain joins TRBV20-1 and TRBJ2-3; D unclear. Germline V lookup: CDR1 DFQATT, CDR2 SNEGSKA (reference sequence). This CDR3 comprises 15 residues. With 5 bases removed from V and 0 bases from J, the gap between germline ends came to 15 bases. CDR3 DNA: TGCAGTGCTTCTCGCTCGACGTCTAGCACAGATACGCAGTATTTT. Protein sequence: CSASRSTSSTDTQYF.

By sample share, this clonotype is medium-sized. The chain joins TRBV6-5 to TRBJ1-5; no firm D call. CDR1 MNHEY and CDR2 SVGAGI come from the germline V gene. This CDR3 spans 13 amino acids. V was pared by 5 bases and J by 1 base, with 6 bases between. This CDR3 is CASSQSSNQPQHF. The CDR3 DNA reads TGTGCCAGCAGTCAATCCAGCAATCAGCCCCAGCATTTT.

The V call is TRBV18, the J call TRBJ2-5; D gene unclear. Germline CDR1 KGHSH, CDR2 LQKENI. The CDR3 sequence is 16 residues long. Trimming shortened V by 6 bases and J by 5 bases, and 22 bases separated the two germline ends. DNA of the CDR3: TGTGCCAGCTCTCTTATCCGGGCCAGAGAAGGGGAGACCCAGTACTTC. It is translated as CASSLIRAREGETQYF. Using reference TRBV18 and TRBJ2-5 for the parts outside the CDR3, the full variable domain is NAGVMQNPRHLVRRRGQEARLRCSPMKGHSHVYWYRQLPEEGLKFMVYLQKENIIDESGMPKERFSAEFPKEGPSILRIQQVVRGDSAAYFCASSLIRAREGETQYFGPGTRLLVL.

The CDR3 is CASVGPGSSTGELFF. The CDR3 DNA sequence: TGTGCCAGCGTGGGCCCCGGGAGTTCCACCGGGGAGCTGTTTTTT. This chain links TRBV12-3 or TRBV12-4 with TRBJ2-2, with a tentative D call TRBD2 (6 bases). V lost 8 bases and J lost 4, with 17 bases in between. The CDR3 contains 15 residues.

This clonotype has a count of ten or more. The rearrangement joins TRBV7-2 to TRBJ2-1; D is perhaps TRBD1 (6 bases). V lost 3 bases and J lost 10, with 13 bases in between. CDR1 is SGHTA and CDR2 is FQGNSA in the germline V gene. This CDR3 is 13 amino acids long. The CDR3 loop reads CASSFGQIGEQFF. The CDR3 DNA reads as TGTGCCAGCAGCTTTGGACAGATCGGGGAGCAGTTCTTC.

This clonotype was detected ten times or more. The chain joins TRBV6-6 to TRBJ1-5; 9 bases are shared with TRBD1. Germline CDR1 MNHNY, CDR2 SVGAGI (reference sequence). This CDR3 region has 15 residues. V was pared by 6 bases and J by 6 bases, with 9 bases of the junction left unmatched. Here the CDR3 reads CASRRDGTGSQPQHF. CDR3 sequence (DNA): TGTGCCAGCAGGCGAGACGGGACAGGGAGTCAGCCCCAGCATTTT.

This clonotype was counted at least ten times. This chain uses TRBV7-2 with TRBJ1-5; possibly TRBD1 for D (5 bases). The germline V gene encodes CDR1 SGHTA and CDR2 FQGNSA. CDR3 length: 17 residues. Trimming left V 1 base short and J 4 bases short, with 17 bases between. CDR3 nucleotides: TGTGCCAGCAGCTTAGTTAGGGGCCCCGGGGGGAATCAGCCCCAGCATTTT. Translated, it gives CASSLVRGPGGNQPQHF.

This clonotype was recorded many times. The chain combines TRBV7-3 with TRBJ2-6; 9 bases align to TRBD2. From germline, CDR1 is SGHTA and CDR2 FQGTGA. The ends lost 5 bases at V and 2 bases at J; junction bases unmatched: 4. This CDR3 region has 16 residues. Written as DNA, the CDR3 is TGTGCCAGCAGCCCTAGCGGGGTAGCTGGGGCCAACGTCCTGACTTTC. Encoded protein: CASSPSGVAGANVLTF.

This chain connects TRBV18 to TRBJ1-5; 7 nucleotides agree with TRBD1. Germline values: CDR1 KGHSH, CDR2 LQKENI. There are 13 residues in the CDR3. Trimming took 5 bases from V and 5 from J; bases not matched to a gene: 3. This chain's CDR3 is CASSGDRYQPQHF. The CDR3 DNA sequence: TGTGCCAGCTCAGGGGACAGATATCAGCCCCAGCATTTT.

This clonotype has at least ten counts. J is TRBJ2-1 and V is TRBV29-1; 13 bases map to TRBD2. Germline CDR1 SQVTM, CDR2 ANQGSEA. V lost 4 bases to trimming and J lost 10 bases; unmatched junction nucleotides: 10. This CDR3 is built from 15 residues. This CDR3 is CSVGGLAGTYAEQFF. DNA of the CDR3: TGCAGCGTTGGGGGACTAGCGGGGACCTACGCCGAGCAGTTCTTC.

This clonotype showed up many times. The chain employs TRBV6-5 and TRBJ1-2, with D possibly TRBD1 on 6 matching bases. Trimming took 4 bases from V and 3 from J, leaving 12 bases between them. The CDR3 extends over 14 amino acids. Germline CDR1 and CDR2: MNHEY and SVGAGI. As DNA, the CDR3 is TGTGCCAGCAGTTCTCTGGGGGCAGACTATGGCTACACCTTC. Amino acids: CASSSLGADYGYTF.

In its sample, this clonotype was seen many times. The gene calls are TRBV18 and TRBJ1-5; TRBD1 is a possible D gene (5 bases). V was clipped by 5 bases and J by 2 bases, with 16 bases between them. CDR1 and CDR2 from the germline V gene are KGHSH and LQKENI. The CDR3 is 16 amino acids. The CDR3 nucleotides read TGTGCCAGCTCAACCACCCCGAGCAGGGGCAATCAGCCCCAGCATTTT. Translating it yields CASSTTPSRGNQPQHF.

In its sample, this clonotype is medium-sized (0.01 to 0.1%). Compared with germline, one end of the junction differs, possibly owing to a read error. J is TRBJ2-3 and V is TRBV6-2 or TRBV6-3, with D tentatively TRBD2 (5 bases). Germline-derived CDR1 and CDR2 are MNHEY and SVGEGT. This CDR3 region has 10 residues. CDR3 in amino acids: CASRGSSAHF. The CDR3 DNA sequence: TGTGCCAGCAGAGGGAGTAGCGCGCATTTT.

In its sample, this clonotype is medium-sized. The chain uses TRBV19 and TRBJ2-6, with D uncertain. Germline CDR1 reads LNHDA; CDR2 reads SQIVND (reference sequence). Trimming shortened V by 5 bases and J by 0 bases, and 5 bases separated the two germline ends. The CDR3 length is 14 residues. CDR3 protein: CASSPFSGANVLTF. CDR3 in DNA: TGTGCCAGTAGTCCCTTCTCTGGGGCCAACGTCCTGACTTTC.

J is TRBJ2-6 and V is TRBV12-3 or TRBV12-4; D might be TRBD1 or TRBD2, each matching 5 bases. Trimming left V 6 bases short and J 3 bases short, with 9 bases between. The CDR3 extends over 14 amino acids. CDR3 DNA: TGTGCCAGCAGCTGGGGGAGTGGGGCCAACGTCCTGACTTTC. This encodes CASSWGSGANVLTF.

There are many counts of this clonotype. The V call is TRBV19, the J call TRBJ1-2, with 7 positions matching TRBD1. The CDR3 length is 15 residues. J lost 2 bases, V lost 7 bases, and 10 bases had no gene match. CDR1 and CDR2 from the germline V gene are LNHDA and SQIVND (reference sequence). CDR3 residues: CASTVWAGGNYGYTF. As DNA, the CDR3 is TGTGCCAGTACGGTTTGGGCAGGGGGAAACTATGGCTACACCTTC.

This clonotype has ten or more counts. The CDR3 reads CASSFGGLGANVLTF. The CDR3 DNA follows: TGTGCCAGCAGCTTTGGGGGGCTCGGGGCCAACGTCCTGACTTTC. J is TRBJ2-6 and V is TRBV7-2; D could derive from TRBD1 or TRBD2 (6 bases each). Trimming took off 3 bases at V and 4 bases at J, with 10 bases between the two ends. There are 15 residues in the CDR3. Germline V CDR1 and CDR2: SGHTA, FQGNSA. Using reference TRBV7-2 and TRBJ2-6 for the parts outside the CDR3, the full variable domain is GAGVSQSPSNKVTEKGKDVELRCDPISGHTALYWYRQSLGQGLEFLIYFQGNSAPDKSGLPSDRFSAERTGGSVSTLTIQRTQQEDSAVYLCASSFGGLGANVLTFGAGSRLTVL.

This clonotype turned up a few times. This chain connects TRBV5-4 to TRBJ1-6; TRBD1 agrees at 7 bases. CDR1 and CDR2 (germline): SGHNT, YYREEE (reference sequence). The ends lost 0 bases at V and 10 bases at J; junction bases unmatched: 7. The length of the CDR3 is 15 residues. The CDR3 loop is CASSLGGGEMSPLHF. The DNA of the CDR3 is TGTGCCAGCAGCTTGGGAGGGGGCGAAATGTCACCCCTCCACTTT.